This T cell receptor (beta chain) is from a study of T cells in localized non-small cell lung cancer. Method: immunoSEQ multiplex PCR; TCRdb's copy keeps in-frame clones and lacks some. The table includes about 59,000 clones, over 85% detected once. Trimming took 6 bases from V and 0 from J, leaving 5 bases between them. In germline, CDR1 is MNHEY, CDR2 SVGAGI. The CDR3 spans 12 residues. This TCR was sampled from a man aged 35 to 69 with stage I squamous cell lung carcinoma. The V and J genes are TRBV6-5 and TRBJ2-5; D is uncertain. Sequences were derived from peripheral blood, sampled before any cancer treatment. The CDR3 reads CASSSYQETQYF. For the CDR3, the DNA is TGTGCCAGCAGCTCGTACCAAGAGACCCAGTACTTC.